This T cell receptor (beta chain) comes out of a study of cytotoxic CD8 clonotypes in ibrutinib-treated CLL. This CDR3 comprises 11 residues. The V gene's germline CDR1 is SQVTM and CDR2 ANQGSEA. V was pared by 7 bases and J by 7 bases, with 6 bases of the junction left unmatched. Produced via immunoSEQ multiplex PCR; TCRdb's table is partial and in-frame only. Of about 120,000 clones listed, approximately 58% are singletons. This clone was counted many times. The sample consisted of PBMCs, taken after 24 months of ibrutinib treatment. The rearrangement links TRBV29-1 to TRBJ1-1; TRBD1 matches at 7 bases. The clonotype comes from a human donor with chronic lymphocytic leukemia. The CDR3 coding sequence is TGCAGCGCTCAGGGGGTTTATGAAGCTTTCTTT. Translation: CSAQGVYEAFF.